Each of the 2 T cell receptor beta chains below was sequenced from the same sample in a study of early T cells in non-severe SARS-CoV-2 infection. TCRdb re-called the 5' RACE reads with MiXCR, one entry per CDR3 protein. There are 60,000 to 75,000 distinct CDR3 sequences in the sample; roughly an eighth occur only once, and approximately 1.3% lies in the top ten. The material sequenced was whole blood, taken at baseline. Receptors were obtained from an adult who was a healthcare worker with PCR-confirmed SARS-CoV-2 infection or an uninfected control (not recorded which).

This clonotype was observed many times. This chain links TRBV29-1 with TRBJ2-3, with 10 positions matching TRBD1. The CDR3 loop spans 15 amino acids. Germline V lookup: CDR1 SQVTM, CDR2 ANQGSEA. J was trimmed by 1 base and V by 7 bases; bases with no gene match: 8. CDR3 amino acids: CSANGGQGRTDTQYF. The CDR3, as DNA: TGCAGCGCCAACGGGGGACAGGGGCGCACAGATACGCAGTATTTT.

The chain is built from TRBV20-1 and TRBJ2-3; D gene ambiguous. The CDR3 totals 16 residues. CDR1 and CDR2 (germline): DFQATT, SNEGSKA (reference sequence). The V and J ends lost 1 base and 0 bases respectively, with 14 bases between them. Written as DNA, the CDR3 is TGCAGTGCTAGAGCCCGGGTCTCTCTTAGCACAGATACGCAGTATTTT. Encoded protein: CSARARVSLSTDTQYF.